This passage covers 7 T cell receptor beta chains from one sample sequenced in a study of CD8+ T cells in alopecia areata. Sequencing used cDNA as its template, made by extracting RNA and reverse transcribing it. The repertoire was sequenced with immunoSEQ multiplex PCR; TCRdb's copy has only in-frame clones and lacks some. The repertoire holds approximately 140,000 clones, with approximately 45% as singletons. Material: CD4+ T cells sorted from blood. The receptors come from a human donor with alopecia areata.

This clone turned up a few times. The chain joins TRBV6-6 to TRBJ2-3; D is perhaps TRBD1 or TRBD2 (5 bases each). The CDR3 length is 16 residues. Trimming cost V 0 bases and J 5 bases, with 15 bases left between them. Germline assignment: CDR1 MNHNY and CDR2 SVGAGI (reference sequence). CDR3 sequence reads: CASSYSATRGRDTQYF. CDR3 sequence (DNA): TGTGCCAGCAGTTACTCGGCGACCCGGGGACGAGATACGCAGTATTTT.

The genes are TRBV28 and TRBJ1-6, with 7 bases aligning to TRBD1. There are 16 residues in the CDR3. The J segment lost 14 bases and the V segment lost 7 bases, leaving 20 bases of the junction unmatched. Germline CDR1 and CDR2: MDHEN and SYDVKM. CDR3 sequence: CASTTAGDSVQRALHF. The CDR3 DNA reads as TGTGCCAGCACCACTGCCGGGGACAGCGTCCAAAGGGCCCTCCACTTT.

The chain recombines TRBV11-2 with TRBJ2-5, with D possibly being TRBD2 (6 bases). Germline V gene data show CDR1 as SGHAT and CDR2 as FQNNGV. V was trimmed by 1 base and J by 9 bases, leaving 18 bases between them. This CDR3 comprises 15 residues. The CDR3 DNA reads TGTGCCAGCAGCTTAGTCTGGAGGGCGGGTGGGGCCCAGTACTTC. It is translated as CASSLVWRAGGAQYF.

The gene calls are TRBV11-1 and TRBJ2-5, with 7 bases aligning to TRBD1. The CDR3 covers 14 residues. The V gene end was trimmed by 3 bases and the J gene end by 3 bases; junction bases not matched to a gene: 4. From germline, CDR1 is SGHAT and CDR2 FQDESV (reference sequence). The CDR3 protein is CASSFRDSEETQYF. In nucleotides, the CDR3 is TGTGCCAGCAGCTTCCGGGACAGCGAAGAGACCCAGTACTTC.

The chain employs TRBV5-1 and TRBJ1-1; D is unclear. Deletions cut 4 bases from V and 5 bases from J, with 12 bases between. CDR3 length: 13 residues. CDR1 and CDR2 from the germline V gene are SGHRS and YFSETQ. CDR3 in amino acids: CASSEDAGTEAFF. The CDR3 DNA follows: TGCGCCAGCAGCGAGGACGCGGGGACTGAAGCTTTCTTT.

V and J are TRBV19 and TRBJ2-7; weak D call: TRBD1 (6 bases). The CDR3 loop spans 13 amino acids. CDR1 and CDR2 (germline): LNHDA, SQIVND (reference sequence). Trimming cost V 5 bases and J 3 bases, with 11 bases left between them. This chain's CDR3 is CASSPRTVYEQYF. CDR3 in DNA: TGTGCCAGTAGTCCCAGGACAGTCTACGAGCAGTACTTC.

J is TRBJ2-3 and V is TRBV4-1; a possible D gene is TRBD2 (5 bases). Looked up from germline, CDR1 is MGHRA and CDR2 is YSYEKL. Trimming stripped 3 bases from V and 4 bases from J, with 8 bases between. The CDR3 consists of 13 residues. CDR3 bases: TGCGCCAGCAGCCAGATCGGGGCAGATACGCAGTATTTT. It is translated as CASSQIGADTQYF.